This TCR beta chain comes out of a study of OX40 agonist ivuxolimab in advanced cancers. As for the study in general: Ivuxolimab, an agonistic anti-OX40 (CD134) antibody, was given to patients.

Sequenced by immunoSEQ multiplex PCR; TCRdb stores in-frame clones only, minus some. The sample lists 50,000 or so clones, approximately 88% occurring once. This CDR3 comprises 14 residues. In germline, CDR1 is SGHTA, CDR2 FQGNSA. V lost 1 base to trimming and J lost 4 bases; unmatched junction nucleotides: 3. No patient had autoimmune disease or received systemic immunosuppression. Sampling times: baseline, cycle 4 day 1, cycle 7 day 1. V is TRBV7-2 and J is TRBJ1-2; 7 bases match TRBD1. Sample: CD4+ or CD8+ T cells sorted from blood, taken in a trial of the OX40 agonist ivuxolimab. The TCR was taken from an adult with an advanced solid tumor such as melanoma, head and neck, liver or kidney cancer. CDR3 DNA: TGTGCCAGCAGCTTAGGCACAGGGGTCTATGGCTACACCTTC. Translated: CASSLGTGVYGYTF.